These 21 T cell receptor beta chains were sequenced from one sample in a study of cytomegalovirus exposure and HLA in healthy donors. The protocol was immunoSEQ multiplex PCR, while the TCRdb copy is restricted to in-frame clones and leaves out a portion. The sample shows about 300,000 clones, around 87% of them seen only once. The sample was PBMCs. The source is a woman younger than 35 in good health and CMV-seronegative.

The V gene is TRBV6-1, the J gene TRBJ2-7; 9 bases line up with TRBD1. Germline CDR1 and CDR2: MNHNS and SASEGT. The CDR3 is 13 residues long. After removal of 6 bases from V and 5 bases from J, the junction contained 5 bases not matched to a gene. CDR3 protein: CASRGTGSNEQYF. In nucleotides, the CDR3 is TGTGCCAGCAGGGGGACAGGGTCTAACGAGCAGTACTTC.

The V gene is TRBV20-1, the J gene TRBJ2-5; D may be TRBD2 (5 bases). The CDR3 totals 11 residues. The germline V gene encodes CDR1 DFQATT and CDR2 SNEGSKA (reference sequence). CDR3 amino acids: CSRMAGETQYF. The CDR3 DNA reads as TGCAGCAGGATGGCGGGAGAGACCCAGTACTTC.

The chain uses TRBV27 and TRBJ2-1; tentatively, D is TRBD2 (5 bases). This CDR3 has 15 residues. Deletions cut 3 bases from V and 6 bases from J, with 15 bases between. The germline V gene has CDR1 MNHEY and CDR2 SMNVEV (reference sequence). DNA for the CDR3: TGTGCCAGCAGTTTCACTACCGGGAAACTCAATGAGCAGTTCTTC. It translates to CASSFTTGKLNEQFF.

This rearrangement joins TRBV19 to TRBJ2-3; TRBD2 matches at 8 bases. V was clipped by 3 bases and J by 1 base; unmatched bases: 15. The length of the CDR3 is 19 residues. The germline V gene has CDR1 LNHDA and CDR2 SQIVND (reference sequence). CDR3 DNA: TGTGCCAGTAGTATTGCCCGAACCCTCACTAGCGGAGGCACAGATACGCAGTATTTT. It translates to CASSIARTLTSGGTDTQYF.

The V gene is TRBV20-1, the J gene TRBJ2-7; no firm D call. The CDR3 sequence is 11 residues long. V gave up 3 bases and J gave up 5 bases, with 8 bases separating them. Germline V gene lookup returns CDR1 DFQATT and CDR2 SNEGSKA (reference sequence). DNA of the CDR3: TGCAGTGCTAGTACTGTAAACGAGCAGTACTTC. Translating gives CSASTVNEQYF.

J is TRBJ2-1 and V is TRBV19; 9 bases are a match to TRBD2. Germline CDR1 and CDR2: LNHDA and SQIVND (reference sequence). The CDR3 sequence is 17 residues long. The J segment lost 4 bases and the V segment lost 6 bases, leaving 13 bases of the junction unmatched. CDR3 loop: CASSRFAGGPGYNEQFF. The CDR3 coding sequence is TGTGCCAGTAGCCGGTTTGCGGGAGGGCCGGGGTACAATGAGCAGTTCTTC.

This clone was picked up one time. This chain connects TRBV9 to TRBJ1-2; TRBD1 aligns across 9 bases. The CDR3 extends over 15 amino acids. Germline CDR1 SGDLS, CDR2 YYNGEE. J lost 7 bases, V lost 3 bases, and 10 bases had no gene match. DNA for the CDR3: TGTGCCAGCAGCGCGAGGACAGGGGTGCTTGGTGGCTACACCTTC. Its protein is CASSARTGVLGGYTF.

As DNA, the CDR3 is TGTGCCAGCAGCCGCTCACGACTAGCGGCTTCCTACGAGCAGTACTTC. As protein: CASSRSRLAASYEQYF. J is TRBJ2-7 and V is TRBV7-2, with 9 nucleotides matching TRBD2. Trimming at V came to 5 bases and at J to 1 base, leaving 9 bases not matched to a gene. The CDR3 has 16 amino acids. Germline values: CDR1 SGHTA, CDR2 FQGNSA.

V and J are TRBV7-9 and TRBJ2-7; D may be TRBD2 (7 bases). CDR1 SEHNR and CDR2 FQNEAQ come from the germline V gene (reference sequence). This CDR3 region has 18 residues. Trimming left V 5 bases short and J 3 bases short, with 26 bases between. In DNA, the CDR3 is TGTGCCAGCAGCACCACCGTGGGCCTGGGAGGGGGAGACTACGAGCAGTACTTC. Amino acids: CASSTTVGLGGGDYEQYF.

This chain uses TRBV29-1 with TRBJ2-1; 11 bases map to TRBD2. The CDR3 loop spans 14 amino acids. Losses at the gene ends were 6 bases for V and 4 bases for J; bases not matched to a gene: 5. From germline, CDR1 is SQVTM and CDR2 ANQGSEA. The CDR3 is CSVVGTSGYNEQFF. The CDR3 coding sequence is TGCAGCGTCGTCGGGACTAGCGGATACAATGAGCAGTTCTTC.

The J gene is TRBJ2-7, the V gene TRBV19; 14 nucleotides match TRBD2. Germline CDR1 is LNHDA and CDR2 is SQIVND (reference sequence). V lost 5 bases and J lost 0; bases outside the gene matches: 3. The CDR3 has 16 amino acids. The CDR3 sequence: CASSRTSGRLSYEQYF. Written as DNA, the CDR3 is TGTGCCAGTAGTCGGACTAGCGGGAGGCTCTCCTACGAGCAGTACTTC.

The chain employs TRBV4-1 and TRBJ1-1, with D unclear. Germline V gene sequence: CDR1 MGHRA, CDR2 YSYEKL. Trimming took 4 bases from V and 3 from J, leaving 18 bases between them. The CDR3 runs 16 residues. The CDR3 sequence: CASSPPAALIYTEAFF. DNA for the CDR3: TGCGCCAGCAGCCCCCCGGCGGCGCTCATTTACACTGAAGCTTTCTTT.

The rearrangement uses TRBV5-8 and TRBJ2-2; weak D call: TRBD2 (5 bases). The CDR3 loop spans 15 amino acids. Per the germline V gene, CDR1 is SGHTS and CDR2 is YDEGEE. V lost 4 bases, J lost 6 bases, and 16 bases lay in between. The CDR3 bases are TGTGCCAGCAGCCTCGCTGTGGGAGTTCCCGGGGAGCTGTTTTTT. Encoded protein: CASSLAVGVPGELFF.

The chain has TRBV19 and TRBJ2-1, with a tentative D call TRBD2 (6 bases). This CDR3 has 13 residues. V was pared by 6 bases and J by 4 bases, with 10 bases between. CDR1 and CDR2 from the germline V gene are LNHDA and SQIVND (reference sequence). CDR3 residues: CASSGDLYNEQFF. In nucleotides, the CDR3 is TGTGCCAGTAGCGGGGACTTGTACAATGAGCAGTTCTTC.

In DNA form, the CDR3 reads TGTGCCAGCAGCCCGGGAGGAGTACGAAAAGAGACCCAGTACTTC. Its translation: CASSPGGVRKETQYF. The rearrangement joins TRBV28 to TRBJ2-5; 7 nucleotides align to TRBD2. The CDR3 runs 15 residues. V dropped 6 bases and J dropped 3; count of bases not matched to a gene: 10. CDR1 is MDHEN and CDR2 is SYDVKM in the germline V gene.

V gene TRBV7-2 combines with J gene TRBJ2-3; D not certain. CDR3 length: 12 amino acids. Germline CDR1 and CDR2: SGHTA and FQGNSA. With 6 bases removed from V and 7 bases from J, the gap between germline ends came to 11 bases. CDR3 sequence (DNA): TGTGCCAGCAGTCAGAACCGAAATACGCAGTATTTT. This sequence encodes CASSQNRNTQYF. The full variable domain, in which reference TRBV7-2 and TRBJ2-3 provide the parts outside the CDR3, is GAGVSQSPSNKVTEKGKDVELRCDPISGHTALYWYRQSLGQGLEFLIYFQGNSAPDKSGLPSDRFSAERTGGSVSTLTIQRTQQEDSAVYLCASSQNRNTQYFGPGTRLTVL.

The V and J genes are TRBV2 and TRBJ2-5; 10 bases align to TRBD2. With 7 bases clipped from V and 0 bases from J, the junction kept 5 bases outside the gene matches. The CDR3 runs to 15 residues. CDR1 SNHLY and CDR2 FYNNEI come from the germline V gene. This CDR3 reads CASNALAGDQETQYF. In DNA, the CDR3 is TGTGCCAGCAATGCGCTAGCGGGAGACCAAGAGACCCAGTACTTC. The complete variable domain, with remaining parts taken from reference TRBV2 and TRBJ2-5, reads EPEVTQTPSHQVTQMGQEVILRCVPISNHLYFYWYRQILGQKVEFLVSFYNNEISEKSEIFDDQFSVERPDGSNFTLKIRSTKLEDSAMYFCASNALAGDQETQYFGPGTRLLVL.

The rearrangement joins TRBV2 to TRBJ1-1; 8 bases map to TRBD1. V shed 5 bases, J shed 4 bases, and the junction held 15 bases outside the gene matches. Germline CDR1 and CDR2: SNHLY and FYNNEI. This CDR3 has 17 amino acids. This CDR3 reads CASSPGQGIRGGTEAFF. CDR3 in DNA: TGTGCCAGCAGTCCAGGACAGGGCATCAGGGGCGGCACTGAAGCTTTCTTT.

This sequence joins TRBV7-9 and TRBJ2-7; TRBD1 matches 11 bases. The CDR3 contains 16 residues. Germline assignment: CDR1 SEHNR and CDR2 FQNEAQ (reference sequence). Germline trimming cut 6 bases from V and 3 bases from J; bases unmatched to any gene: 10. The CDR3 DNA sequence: TGTGCCAGCAGTAACTATAGGGACAGGGGGGTCTACGAGCAGTACTTC. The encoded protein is CASSNYRDRGVYEQYF.

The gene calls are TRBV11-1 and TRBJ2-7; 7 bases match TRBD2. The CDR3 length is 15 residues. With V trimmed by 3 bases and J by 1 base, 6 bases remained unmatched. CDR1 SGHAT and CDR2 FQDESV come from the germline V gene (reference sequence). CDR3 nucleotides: TGTGCCAGCAGCTTGGGGAGCGGGGTATCCTACGAGCAGTACTTC. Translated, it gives CASSLGSGVSYEQYF.

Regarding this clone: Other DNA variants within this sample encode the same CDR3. The CDR3 DNA reads TGCGCCAGCAGCTCGGGATCCTACGAGCAGTACTTC. Translating gives CASSSGSYEQYF. V is TRBV5-1 and J is TRBJ2-7; possible D gene TRBD2, 5 bases. Germline lookup yields CDR1 SGHRS and CDR2 YFSETQ. The CDR3 consists of 12 residues. V was pared by 3 bases and J by 1 base, with 5 bases between.